Listed here are 8 T cell receptor beta chains from one sample, sequenced in a study of T-cell memory formation after mild COVID-19. MiXCR, applied by TCRdb to the 5' RACE reads, yields one record per CDR3 protein. Of about 290,000 distinct CDR3 sequences in the sample, about 15% were seen once. Sequencing was carried out using PBMCs or a T cell subset sorted from them (not recorded which). The source of these receptors is a man between 18 and 35 years old who had mild COVID-19 (a few samples of this study predate the infection). Cell type and time point are not known.

This clonotype was found a few times. The rearrangement joins TRBV5-6 to TRBJ2-7; the D gene is possibly TRBD2 (6 bases). Trimming took 2 bases from V and 5 from J, leaving 14 bases between them. Germline V gene lookup returns CDR1 SGHDT and CDR2 YYEEEE. The CDR3 totals 14 residues. The CDR3 region is CASSLGGPLNEQYF. DNA for the CDR3: TGTGCCAGCAGCTTAGGAGGGCCACTCAACGAGCAGTACTTC.

The rearrangement uses TRBV11-2 and TRBJ2-7; TRBD1 matches at 7 bases. The germline V gene has CDR1 SGHAT and CDR2 FQNNGV. This CDR3 comprises 12 residues. V lost 5 bases to trimming and J lost 5 bases; unmatched junction nucleotides: 3. The chain's CDR3 is CASSPDRDEQYF. CDR3 in DNA: TGTGCCAGCAGCCCAGACAGGGACGAGCAGTACTTC.

J is TRBJ2-1 and V is TRBV12-3 or TRBV12-4, with D uncertain. Trimming took 5 bases from V and 8 from J, leaving 7 bases between them. CDR3 length: 11 amino acids. The CDR3 bases are TGTGCCAGCAGTCCCCGAGATGAGCAGTTCTTC. It codes for CASSPRDEQFF.

This clonotype was detected many times. V usage is TRBV15 and J usage is TRBJ1-2; D is unresolved. The germline gives CDR1 LNHNV, CDR2 YYDKDF (reference sequence). This CDR3 spans 14 amino acids. The V end lost 0 bases, the J end lost 4 bases, and 9 bases lay between the germline ends. The CDR3, as DNA: TGTGCCACCAGCAGAGAGTCGGAGGTCTATGGCTACACCTTC. This sequence encodes CATSRESEVYGYTF. Full variable domain (outside the CDR3, taken from reference TRBV15 and TRBJ1-2): DAMVIQNPRYQVTQFGKPVTLSCSQTLNHNVMYWYQQKSSQAPKLLFHYYDKDFNNEADTPDNFQSRRPNTSFCFLDIRSPGLGDTAMYLCATSRESEVYGYTFGSGTRLTVV.

This chain joins TRBV4-1 and TRBJ2-7; 8 bases line up with TRBD2. The trim removed 4 bases at V and 3 bases at J, leaving 11 bases unmatched. The CDR3 runs to 16 residues. Germline CDR1 and CDR2: MGHRA and YSYEKL. The CDR3: CASSLSFGGVNYEQYF. The DNA for the CDR3 is TGCGCCAGCAGCCTCTCCTTCGGGGGGGTAAACTACGAGCAGTACTTC.

This clonotype was observed a handful of times. The V call is TRBV5-1, the J call TRBJ1-2, with D perhaps TRBD1 (6 bases). V was cut by 0 bases and J by 7 bases, with 13 bases left in between. CDR3 length: 14 residues. Germline V gene data show CDR1 as SGHRS and CDR2 as YFSETQ. The chain's CDR3 is CASSLASGAGGYTF. DNA of the CDR3: TGCGCCAGCAGCTTGGCCTCGGGGGCCGGTGGCTACACCTTC.

The chain joins TRBV7-2 to TRBJ2-5; TRBD2 matches 10 bases. CDR3 length: 15 amino acids. V lost 4 bases, J lost 5 bases, and 7 bases stayed unmatched. Germline CDR1 SGHTA, CDR2 FQGNSA. The CDR3 reads CASSYSSGGSETQYF. CDR3 DNA sequence: TGTGCCAGCAGCTATTCTAGCGGGGGTTCGGAGACCCAGTACTTC. Together with reference TRBV7-2 and TRBJ2-5, the CDR3 gives the full variable domain: GAGVSQSPSNKVTEKGKDVELRCDPISGHTALYWYRQSLGQGLEFLIYFQGNSAPDKSGLPSDRFSAERTGGSVSTLTIQRTQQEDSAVYLCASSYSSGGSETQYFGPGTRLLVL.

Ten or more counts support this clonotype. The CDR3 sequence: CASSLAGNPYEQYV. The CDR3 region has the DNA TGTGCCAGCAGCTTAGCCGGGAACCCCTACGAGCAGTACGTC. This chain joins TRBV7-2 and TRBJ2-7; D might be TRBD2 (5 bases). The CDR3 contains 14 residues. Germline V gives CDR1 SGHTA, CDR2 FQGNSA. Trimming took 0 bases from V and 2 from J, leaving 8 bases between them.